The rows below give T cell receptor beta chains drawn from one sample of a study of cytomegalovirus exposure and HLA in healthy donors. Sequencing used immunoSEQ multiplex PCR; TCRdb keeps in-frame clones, though not all of them. Among more than 110,000 clones, approximately 85% were seen once, and the ten largest hold more than 1.4%. Material: PBMCs. All receptors derive from a woman aged 25 to 39 in good health and CMV-seronegative. The CDR3 runs from the conserved cysteine through the conserved F or W. A D gene is named only where the DNA matches it firmly. Some rows mark clone size as missing; the rest say once, few, many or name a class of expanded clone.

TRBV5-1,NA,TRBD2,TRBJ2-1,CASSLGNIGGGSYNEQFF,TGCGCCAGCAGCTTGGGTAATATTGGCGGGGGCTCCTACAATGAGCAGTTCTTC
TRBV4-2,few,NA,TRBJ1-2,CASSSLPTPYLGGYTF,TGTGCCAGCAGCTCTCTCCCCACTCCCTACCTCGGGGGCTACACCTTC
TRBV5-8,many,NA,TRBJ2-3,CASSTGDTQYF,TGTGCCAGCAGCACCGGGGATACGCAGTATTTT
TRBV19,NA,TRBD1,TRBJ1-5,CASSADRDSQPQHF,TGTGCCAGTAGTGCGGACAGGGATAGTCAGCCCCAGCATTTT
TRBV2,NA,NA,TRBJ1-4,CASRGQPTTNEKLFF,TGTGCCAGCAGAGGACAACCCACAACTAATGAAAAACTGTTTTTT
TRBV7-9,NA,NA,TRBJ1-1,CASSFSGNTEAFF,TGTGCCAGCAGCTTTTCAGGGAACACTGAAGCTTTCTTT
TRBV10-3,NA,NA,TRBJ2-7,CAISADDRSFYEQYF,TGTGCCATCAGTGCCGACGACAGAAGTTTCTACGAGCAGTACTTC
TRBV6-1,NA,NA,TRBJ2-5,CASSERGGIQETQYF,TGTGCCAGCAGTGAAAGGGGAGGCATTCAAGAGACCCAGTACTTC
TRBV10-2,many,TRBD1,TRBJ1-2,CASSRDSYGYTF,TGCGCCAGCAGTCGGGACAGCTATGGCTACACCTTC
TRBV6-1,NA,NA,TRBJ2-1,CASSESLGGRAPKFF,TGTGCCAGCAGTGAATCTCTAGGGGGGAGGGCACCGAAGTTCTTC
TRBV6-1,once,NA,TRBJ2-3,CASSEARAPYTDTQYF,TGTGCCAGCAGTGAAGCGAGGGCTCCTTACACAGATACGCAGTATTTT
TRBV4-1,NA,TRBD2,TRBJ2-5,CASSRLAGQETQYF,TGCGCCAGCAGTCGACTAGCGGGGCAAGAGACCCAGTACTTC
TRBV30,NA,NA,TRBJ1-2,CAWNPRANYGYTF,TGTGCCTGGAACCCCCGGGCTAACTATGGCTACACCTTC
TRBV7-2,NA,NA,TRBJ1-1,CASSLTGMWTEAFF,TGTGCCAGCAGCCTTACAGGGATGTGGACTGAAGCTTTCTTT
TRBV29-1,NA,TRBD2,TRBJ2-2,CSVGLAGGRLFF,TGCAGCGTCGGTCTAGCGGGGGGGCGGTTGTTTTTT
TRBV5-6,NA,TRBD1,TRBJ1-2,CASSLEGQGAFNYGYTF,TGTGCCAGCAGCTTGGAGGGACAGGGGGCGTTCAACTATGGCTACACCTTC
TRBV2,NA,TRBD1,TRBJ1-2,CASSEGQGAHGYTF,TGTGCCAGCAGTGAAGGACAGGGGGCACATGGCTACACCTTC
TRBV6-1,NA,TRBD1,TRBJ1-5,CASSDRVNQPQHF,TGTGCCAGCAGCGACAGGGTGAATCAGCCCCAGCATTTT
TRBV2,few,NA,TRBJ1-4,CASSGVDRKNPTNEKLFF,TGTGCCAGCAGTGGGGTCGACAGGAAAAACCCAACTAATGAAAAACTGTTTTTT
TRBV2,NA,TRBD1,TRBJ2-7,CASNWDRSSYEQYF,TGTGCCAGCAACTGGGACAGGAGCTCCTACGAGCAGTACTTC
TRBV7-6,NA,NA,TRBJ1-1,CASSPGTEAFF,TGTGCCAGCAGCCCCGGCACTGAAGCTTTCTTT
TRBV10-3,few,TRBD1,TRBJ1-3,CAISPRQGFSGNTIYF,TGTGCCATCAGCCCACGACAGGGGTTCTCTGGAAACACCATATATTTT
TRBV4-3,once,NA,TRBJ1-2,CASSPVGDTNYGYTF,TGCGCCAGCAGCCCGGTGGGGGACACCAACTATGGCTACACCTTC